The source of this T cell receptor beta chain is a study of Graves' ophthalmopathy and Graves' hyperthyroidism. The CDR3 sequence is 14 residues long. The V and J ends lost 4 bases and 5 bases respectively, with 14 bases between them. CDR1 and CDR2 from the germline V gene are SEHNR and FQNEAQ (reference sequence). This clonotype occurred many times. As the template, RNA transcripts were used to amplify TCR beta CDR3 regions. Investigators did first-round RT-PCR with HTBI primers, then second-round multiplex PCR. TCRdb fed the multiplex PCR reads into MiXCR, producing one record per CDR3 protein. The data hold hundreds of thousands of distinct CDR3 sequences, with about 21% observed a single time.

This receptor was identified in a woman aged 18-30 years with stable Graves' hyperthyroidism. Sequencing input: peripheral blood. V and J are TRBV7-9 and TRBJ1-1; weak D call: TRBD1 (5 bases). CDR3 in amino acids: CASSSDKGRTEAFF. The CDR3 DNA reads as TGTGCCAGCAGCTCGGACAAGGGGCGAACTGAAGCTTTCTTT.